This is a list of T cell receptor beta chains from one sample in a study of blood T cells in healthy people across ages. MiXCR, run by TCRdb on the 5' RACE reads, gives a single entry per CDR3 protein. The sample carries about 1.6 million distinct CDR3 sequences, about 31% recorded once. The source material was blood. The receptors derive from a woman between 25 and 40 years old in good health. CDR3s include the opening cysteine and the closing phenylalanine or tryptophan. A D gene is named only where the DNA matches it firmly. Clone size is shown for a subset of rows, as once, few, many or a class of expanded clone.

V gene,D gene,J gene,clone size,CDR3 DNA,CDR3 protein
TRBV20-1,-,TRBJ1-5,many,TGCAGTACTCATACCGGATACGAAAGCAATCAGCCCCAGCATTTT,CSTHTGYESNQPQHF
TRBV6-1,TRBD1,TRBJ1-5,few,TGTGCCAGCAGTGAAGCGCTTTCAGGGGGGGATCGGCCCCAGCATTTT,CASSEALSGGDRPQHF
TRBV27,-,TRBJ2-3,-,TGTGCCAGCAGAACCTTGGCGGGGCTGGGCACAGATACGCAGTATTTT,CASRTLAGLGTDTQYF
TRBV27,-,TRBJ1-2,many,TGTGCCAGCAGCACATCAAGAGGTAGTCGCGGCTACACCTTC,CASSTSRGSRGYTF
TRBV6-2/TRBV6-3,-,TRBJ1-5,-,TGTGCCAGCAGAAACCCACCCGACAGGAGCAATCAGCCCCAGCATTTT,CASRNPPDRSNQPQHF
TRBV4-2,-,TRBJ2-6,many,TGTGCCAGCAGCCAAGATGACTCTGGGGCCAACGTCCTGACTTTC,CASSQDDSGANVLTF
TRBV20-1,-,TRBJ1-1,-,TGCAGTGCTAGAGATGGGCCGGGTGAAGCTTTCTTT,CSARDGPGEAFF
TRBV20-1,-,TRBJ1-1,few,TGCAGTGCTAGAGAGCCCCGAGGGGCGAACACTGAAGCTTTCTTT,CSAREPRGANTEAFF
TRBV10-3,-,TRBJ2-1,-,TGTGCCATCAGTTCCACGGCCGTGGATAGCTCCTACAATGAGCAGTTCTTC,CAISSTAVDSSYNEQFF
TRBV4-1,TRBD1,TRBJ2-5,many,TGCGCCAGCAGCCAAGCGGGGACAGTTGAGACCCAGTACTTC,CASSQAGTVETQYF
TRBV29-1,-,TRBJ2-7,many,TGCAGCGTTGTACTGGTCTCCTACGAGCAGTACTTC,CSVVLVSYEQYF
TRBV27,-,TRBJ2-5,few,TGTGCCAGGGGGCTTCAAGAGACCCAGTACTTC,CARGLQETQYF
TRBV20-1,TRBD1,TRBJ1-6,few,TGCAGTGCTAGGGTTACCGGGACAGATAATTCACCCCCCCACTTT,CSARVTGTDNSPPHF
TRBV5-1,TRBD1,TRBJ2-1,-,TGCGCCAGCAGCGAGAGACAGGGGGTATACAATGAGCAGTTCTTC,CASSERQGVYNEQFF
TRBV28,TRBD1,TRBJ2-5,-,TGTGCCAGCACCGGGGACAGTGAGACCCAGTACTTC,CASTGDSETQYF
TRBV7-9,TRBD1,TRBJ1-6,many,TGTGCCAGCAGTGGGACAGGGAATTCACCCCTCCACTTT,CASSGTGNSPLHF
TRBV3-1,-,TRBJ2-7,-,TGTGCCAGCAGCAAGAAGGGGACCACCTACGAGCAGTATTTC,CASSKKGTTYEQYF
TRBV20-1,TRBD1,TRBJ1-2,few,TGCAGTGCTCTCCCTTTACAGGGGGGTGGGGGCTACACCTTC,CSALPLQGGGGYTF
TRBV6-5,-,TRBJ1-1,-,TGTGCCAGCAGTTGGCAGGACATGAACACTGAAGCTTTCTTT,CASSWQDMNTEAFF
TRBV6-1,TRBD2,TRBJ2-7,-,TGTGCCAGCAGTGGAACTAGCGGGAGGGGCTACGAGCAGTACTTC,CASSGTSGRGYEQYF
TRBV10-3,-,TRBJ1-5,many,TGTGCCATCAGCCGGGACACCAATCAGCCCCAGCATTTT,CAISRDTNQPQHF
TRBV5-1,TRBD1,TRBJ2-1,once,TGCGCCAGCAGCTCGAGTCCCAGGGGGTCCGGCAATGAGCAGTTCTTC,CASSSSPRGSGNEQFF
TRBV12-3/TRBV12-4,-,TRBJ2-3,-,TGTGCCAGCACCCTTCGGAGGGGGCAGGCAGATACGGAGTATTTT,CASTLRRGQADTEYF
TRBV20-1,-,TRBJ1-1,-,TGCAGTGCTAGAGCGGGGGCAGACCTAAGACCTGAAGCTTTCTTT,CSARAGADLRPEAFF
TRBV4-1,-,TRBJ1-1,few,TGCGCCAGCAGCCCTGCGGGGGCCGCGAACACTGAAGCTTTCTTT,CASSPAGAANTEAFF
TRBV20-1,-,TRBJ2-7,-,TGCAGTGCTAACTCCCCGGGTTGGACCTTCTCCTACGAGCAGTACTTC,CSANSPGWTFSYEQYF
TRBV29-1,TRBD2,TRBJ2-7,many,TGCAGCGTACACGGGGGGGCAATCGAGCAGTACTTC,CSVHGGAIEQYF
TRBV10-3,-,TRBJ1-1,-,TGTGCCATCAGTGAAGGAGAGCCGAACACTGAAGCTTTCTTT,CAISEGEPNTEAFF
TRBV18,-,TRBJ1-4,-,TGTGCCAGCTCACCAAAGAGTGAAAAACTGTTTTTT,CASSPKSEKLFF
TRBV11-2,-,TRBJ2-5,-,TGTGCCAGCAGCTTAGTAATCCTATCCCAGGCCCAGTACTTC,CASSLVILSQAQYF
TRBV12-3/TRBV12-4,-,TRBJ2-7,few,TGTGCCAGCAGTTCGCACCGGGACACGTCCTACGAGCAGTACTTC,CASSSHRDTSYEQYF
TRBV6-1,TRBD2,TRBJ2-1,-,TGTGCCAGCAGTGAAATGGGCGGGAGCTACAATGAGCAGTTCTTC,CASSEMGGSYNEQFF
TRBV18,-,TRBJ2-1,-,TGTGCCAGCTCACCATCGGGCGGAGGTGGTGAGCAGTTCTTC,CASSPSGGGGEQFF
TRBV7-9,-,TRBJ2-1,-,TGTGCCAGCAGCTTAGAACAGCGAGACTCTTACAATAAGCAGTTCTTC,CASSLEQRDSYNKQFF
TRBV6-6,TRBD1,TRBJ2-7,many,TGTGCCAGCAGTCAAGCCCTCTTTGGGACAGTCGAGCAGTACTTC,CASSQALFGTVEQYF
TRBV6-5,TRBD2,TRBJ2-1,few,TGTGCCAGCAGAGGACTAGCGGGGGGAAGGAACAATGAGCAGTTCTTC,CASRGLAGGRNNEQFF
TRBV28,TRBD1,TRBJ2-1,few,TGTGCCAGCAGTTTGCCAGGGACAGTTGACAATGAGCAGTTCTTC,CASSLPGTVDNEQFF